These 32 T cell receptor beta chains were all obtained from the same sample, sequenced in a study of radiotherapy plus CTLA-4 blockade in lung cancer. Here immunoSEQ multiplex PCR was the method, and the copy in TCRdb shows in-frame clones only, minus some. There are 85,000 to 100,000 clones in the sample; more than 85% occur only once, and over 15% lies in the top ten. The input for sequencing was peripheral blood, taken from a patient treated with radiotherapy plus ipilimumab. These receptor sequences come from a human donor with non-small cell lung cancer that progressed on radiotherapy plus ipilimumab.

This sequence joins TRBV7-9 and TRBJ1-5; 10 bases map to TRBD1. The CDR3 consists of 16 residues. J lost 0 bases, V lost 5 bases, and 4 bases had no gene match. The germline V gene has CDR1 SEHNR and CDR2 FQNEAQ (reference sequence). CDR3 amino acids: CASSPGQGDSNQPQHF. The CDR3, as DNA: TGTGCCAGCAGCCCCGGACAGGGGGATAGCAATCAGCCCCAGCATTTT.

The DNA of the CDR3 is TGTGCCAGCAGCCCAGGGTCCTACGAGCAGTACTTC. This encodes CASSPGSYEQYF. V gene TRBV7-9 combines with J gene TRBJ2-7, with D possibly being TRBD1 (5 bases). Trimming took off 5 bases at V and 1 base at J, with 6 bases between the two ends. Germline values: CDR1 SEHNR, CDR2 FQNEAQ (reference sequence). The CDR3 is 12 residues long.

The chain combines TRBV5-1 with TRBJ1-5; TRBD1 might be the D (5 bases). Germline assignment: CDR1 SGHRS and CDR2 YFSETQ. CDR3 length: 15 residues. V lost 1 base to trimming and J lost 3 bases, with 11 bases between them. Here the CDR3 DNA reads TGCGCCAGCAGCTTGACTGGGGGAAACAATCAGCCCCAGCATTTT. Protein: CASSLTGGNNQPQHF.

This chain joins TRBV18 and TRBJ2-1, with TRBD2 matching over 12 bases. Germline V CDR1 and CDR2: KGHSH, LQKENI. This CDR3 region has 17 residues. Trimming removed 0 bases from V and 9 bases from J; junction bases left unmatched: 9. The CDR3 nucleotides read TGTGCCAGCTCACCACCTGGACTAGCGGGAACCTCGGGTGAGCAGTTCTTC. It is translated as CASSPPGLAGTSGEQFF.

This clone was seen once. Here the CDR3 reads CASSIGLSTTDTQYF. In DNA form, the CDR3 reads TGTGCCAGTAGTATTGGTCTATCCACCACAGATACGCAGTATTTT. The rearrangement links TRBV19 to TRBJ2-3; D remains ambiguous. The germline V gene encodes CDR1 LNHDA and CDR2 SQIVND (reference sequence). Deletions cut 3 bases from V and 2 bases from J, with 12 bases between. The CDR3 covers 15 residues. Full variable domain (rest looked up from reference TRBV19 and TRBJ2-3): DGGITQSPKYLFRKEGQNVTLSCEQNLNHDAMYWYRQDPGQGLRLIYYSQIVNDFQKGDIAEGYSVSREKKESFPLTVTSAQKNPTAFYLCASSIGLSTTDTQYFGPGTRLTVL.

CDR3 nucleotide sequence: TGTGCCAGCAGCCCGGACAGGGGGCGCGTAGACGAGCAGTACTTC. As protein: CASSPDRGRVDEQYF. The chain has TRBV7-2 and TRBJ2-7; 11 bases map to TRBD1. Germline CDR1 SGHTA, CDR2 FQGNSA. J gave up 5 bases and V 5 bases, and 8 bases lay outside the gene matches. This CDR3 spans 15 amino acids.

This chain joins TRBV30 and TRBJ1-2; D perhaps matches TRBD1 (5 bases). V lost 3 bases and J 8 bases, leaving 19 bases between the germline ends. This CDR3 region has 14 residues. CDR1 and CDR2 from the germline V gene are GTSNPN and SVGIG (reference sequence). The CDR3 DNA is TGTGCCTGGAGGCCGGACACCCGATATGAGGGCTACACCTTC. Encoded protein: CAWRPDTRYEGYTF.

On this clone: The sample holds other DNA sequences that translate to the same CDR3. This chain uses TRBV30 with TRBJ1-4; D gene unclear. The ends were cut back, 0 bases at V and 0 bases at J, with 8 bases in the middle. The germline CDR1 and CDR2 sequences are GTSNPN and SVGIG (reference sequence). This CDR3 has 15 residues. The CDR3 spells CAWSVLGTTNEKLFF. The CDR3 bases are TGTGCCTGGAGTGTCCTTGGGACAACTAATGAAAAACTGTTTTTT. Full variable domain (rest looked up from reference TRBV30 and TRBJ1-4): SQTIHQWPATLVQPVGSPLSLECTVEGTSNPNLYWYRQAAGRGLQLLFYSVGIGQISSEVPQNLSASRPQDRQFILSSKKLLLSDSGFYLCAWSVLGTTNEKLFFGSGTQLSVL.

This clone showed up just once. The chain carries TRBV2 and TRBJ1-2; TRBD1 matches at 11 bases. The CDR3 consists of 16 residues. The ends lost 7 bases at V and 1 base at J; junction bases unmatched: 8. Germline loops: CDR1 SNHLY, CDR2 FYNNEI. CDR3 bases: TGTGCCAGCATTGGACAGGGGGCCCTCTTTAACTATGGCTACACCTTC. It translates to CASIGQGALFNYGYTF.

V is TRBV19 and J is TRBJ1-5, with 7 nucleotides matching TRBD1. Germline assignment: CDR1 LNHDA and CDR2 SQIVND (reference sequence). After removal of 6 bases from V and 0 bases from J, the junction contained 5 bases not matched to a gene. CDR3 length equals 15 residues. CDR3 protein: CASSHGTVSNQPQHF. DNA of the CDR3: TGTGCCAGTAGCCACGGGACAGTTAGCAATCAGCCCCAGCATTTT. The variable domain in full, with the rest retrieved from reference TRBV19 and TRBJ1-5, is DGGITQSPKYLFRKEGQNVTLSCEQNLNHDAMYWYRQDPGQGLRLIYYSQIVNDFQKGDIAEGYSVSREKKESFPLTVTSAQKNPTAFYLCASSHGTVSNQPQHFGDGTRLSIL.

The genes are TRBV2 and TRBJ2-1, with TRBD1 identical over 8 bases. The CDR3 is made up of 13 amino acids. V lost 5 bases and J lost 7; bases outside the gene matches: 4. Germline CDR1 and CDR2: SNHLY and FYNNEI. For the CDR3, the DNA is TGTGCCAGCAGTTTACAGGGGGTGAATGAGCAGTTCTTC. This gives the protein CASSLQGVNEQFF.

V is TRBV7-9 and J is TRBJ1-2, with TRBD1 identical over 10 bases. The CDR3 is 16 residues long. Germline CDR1 and CDR2: SEHNR and FQNEAQ (reference sequence). V was pared by 3 bases and J by 3 bases, with 7 bases of the junction left unmatched. The CDR3 protein is CASSFAGTGVHYGYTF. CDR3 in DNA: TGTGCCAGCAGCTTCGCCGGGACAGGGGTTCACTATGGCTACACCTTC. Full variable domain (missing parts from reference TRBV7-9 and TRBJ1-2): DTGVSQNPRHKITKRGQNVTFRCDPISEHNRLYWYRQTLGQGPEFLTYFQNEAQLEKSRLLSDRFSAERPKGSFSTLEIQRTEQGDSAMYLCASSFAGTGVHYGYTFGSGTRLTVV.

This chain links TRBV14 with TRBJ2-7; either TRBD1 or TRBD2 may supply D (5 bases each). Germline lookup yields CDR1 SGHDN and CDR2 FVKESK. Between the trimmed V and J ends, which lost 3 bases and 2 bases, there was a span of 14 bases. This CDR3 comprises 15 residues. CDR3 in amino acids: CASSHSGGPTYEQYF. DNA of the CDR3: TGTGCCAGCAGCCATAGTGGGGGTCCTACCTACGAGCAGTACTTC.

The V call is TRBV5-1, the J call TRBJ1-1, with TRBD1 matching over 8 bases. CDR1 is SGHRS, CDR2 YFSETQ, per germline. V shed 4 bases and J 7 bases; nucleotides not matched to a gene: 9. The CDR3 is 14 amino acids. CDR3 coding DNA: TGCGCCAGCAGCGGGTGGACAGGGCAAGATGAAGCTTTCTTT. Translated, it gives CASSGWTGQDEAFF.

The sample holds one count of this clone. The rearrangement joins TRBV19 to TRBJ2-1; TRBD2 aligns across 10 bases. This CDR3 spans 15 amino acids. The V gene's germline CDR1 is LNHDA and CDR2 SQIVND (reference sequence). J gave up 7 bases and V 2 bases, and 5 bases lay outside the gene matches. The CDR3 loop is CASSIWTSGLNEQFF. CDR3 DNA sequence: TGTGCCAGTAGTATATGGACTAGCGGTCTAAATGAGCAGTTCTTC.

Written as DNA, the CDR3 is TGTGCCAGCAGTCGGGACAGGGGGAATTCACCCCTCCACTTT. Encoded protein: CASSRDRGNSPLHF. The rearrangement uses TRBV6-5 and TRBJ1-6; 11 bases align to TRBD1. Germline loops: CDR1 MNHEY, CDR2 SVGAGI. This CDR3 region has 14 residues. V lost 5 bases and J lost 7; bases outside the gene matches: 1.

The sample holds one count of this clone. The chain uses TRBV5-4 and TRBJ2-3; D is uncertain. Per the germline V gene, CDR1 is SGHNT and CDR2 is YYREEE (reference sequence). This CDR3 is 12 amino acids long. The V end lost 4 bases, the J end lost 2 bases, and 5 bases lay between the germline ends. CDR3 loop: CASSPSTDTQYF. CDR3 bases: TGTGCCAGCAGCCCATCCACAGATACGCAGTATTTT.

The rearrangement joins TRBV15 to TRBJ2-1; unclear D gene. There are 14 residues in the CDR3. Germline CDR1 reads LNHNV; CDR2 reads YYDKDF (reference sequence). Between the trimmed V and J ends, which lost 1 base and 5 bases, there was a span of 9 bases. In DNA, the CDR3 is TGTGCCACCAGCAGAGCGTGGATTAACAATGAGCAGTTCTTC. It yields the protein CATSRAWINNEQFF.

In nucleotides, the CDR3 is TGTGCCAGCAGCTTACAGGGGATCAATGAGCAGTTCTTC. As protein: CASSLQGINEQFF. The chain employs TRBV7-2 and TRBJ2-1; D perhaps matches TRBD1 (6 bases). Per the germline V gene, CDR1 is SGHTA and CDR2 is FQGNSA. V was pared by 2 bases and J by 6 bases, with 8 bases between. The CDR3 runs 13 residues.

The J gene is TRBJ2-1, the V gene TRBV9; TRBD1 or TRBD2 may be the D gene (5 bases each). Germline CDR1 SGDLS, CDR2 YYNGEE. The CDR3 runs to 15 residues. V dropped 2 bases and J dropped 3 bases, with 12 bases sitting between them. The CDR3 bases are TGTGCCAGCAGCGTGGACACGGGGAACTACAATGAGCAGTTCTTC. It yields the protein CASSVDTGNYNEQFF. The variable domain in full, completed from reference TRBV9 and TRBJ2-1, reads DSGVTQTPKHLITATGQRVTLRCSPRSGDLSVYWYQQSLDQGLQFLIQYYNGEERAKGNILERFSAQQFPDLHSELNLSSLELGDSALYFCASSVDTGNYNEQFFGPGTRLTVL.

In the case of this clone: At one end the junction does not follow the germline gene, possibly because of a read error. The J gene is TRBJ2-1, the V gene TRBV6-1; 9 bases are a match to TRBD2. This CDR3 has 16 residues. Germline V gene data show CDR1 as MNHNS and CDR2 as SASEGT. The CDR3 sequence: CASREGLASSYNEQFF. The CDR3 coding sequence is TGTGCCAGCAGGGAAGGACTAGCGAGCTCCTACAATGAGCAGTTCTTC.

A few counts support this clone. V and J are TRBV7-2 and TRBJ2-7; D unresolved. In germline, CDR1 is SGHTA, CDR2 FQGNSA. Trimming cost V 1 base and J 0 bases, with 7 bases left between them. The CDR3 length is 14 residues. CDR3 residues: CASSLVRDSYEQYF. The CDR3 DNA follows: TGTGCCAGCAGCTTAGTTAGGGACTCCTACGAGCAGTACTTC.

The chain has TRBV20-1 and TRBJ1-2; D is ambiguous. CDR3 size: 11 residues. The germline V gene has CDR1 DFQATT and CDR2 SNEGSKA (reference sequence). Trimming cost V 7 bases and J 3 bases, with 9 bases left between them. The CDR3 region is CSVPGYYGYTF. The DNA for the CDR3 is TGCAGTGTCCCCGGGTACTATGGCTACACCTTC.

The chain couples TRBV2 to TRBJ1-5; TRBD1 aligns across 7 bases. CDR3 length equals 13 residues. Germline values: CDR1 SNHLY, CDR2 FYNNEI. V gave up 9 bases and J gave up 6 bases; unmatched junction bases: 8. The DNA of the CDR3 is TGTGCCAGTGGTACAGGGGCCGGTCAGCCCCAGCATTTT. Protein sequence: CASGTGAGQPQHF.

The chain combines TRBV29-1 with TRBJ2-1; D is possibly TRBD1 or TRBD2 (5 bases each). Germline V gene sequence: CDR1 SQVTM, CDR2 ANQGSEA. V was pared by 0 bases and J by 4 bases, with 16 bases between. This CDR3 comprises 16 residues. The CDR3 DNA is TGCAGCGTTGAAGATCAGGATCGGGGCAGATACAATGAGCAGTTCTTC. This codes for CSVEDQDRGRYNEQFF.

V is TRBV6-5 and J is TRBJ1-2, with unresolved D. Trimming removed 1 base at V and 8 bases at J, with 11 bases between. The CDR3 is 13 residues long. In germline, CDR1 is MNHEY, CDR2 SVGAGI. As DNA, the CDR3 is TGTGCCAGCAGTTACTTCAGTATTGGGGGCTACACCTTC. It encodes CASSYFSIGGYTF.

The rearrangement joins TRBV27 to TRBJ2-1; 9 nucleotides agree with TRBD2. Per the germline V gene, CDR1 is MNHEY and CDR2 is SMNVEV (reference sequence). The CDR3 has 15 residues. Trimming took 2 bases from V and 6 from J; bases not matched to a gene: 5. The chain's CDR3 is CASSLGRGGINEQFF. The CDR3, as DNA: TGTGCCAGCAGTTTAGGGCGGGGGGGCATCAATGAGCAGTTCTTC.

As DNA, the CDR3 is TGTGCCAGCAGAAGGGACAGGGGGCCCTACGAGCAGTACTTC. It translates to CASRRDRGPYEQYF. V gene TRBV6-1 combines with J gene TRBJ2-7; TRBD1 aligns across 12 bases. CDR1 and CDR2 (germline): MNHNS, SASEGT. This CDR3 has 14 amino acids. After removal of 6 bases from V and 2 bases from J, the junction contained 2 bases not matched to a gene.

This chain joins TRBV5-1 and TRBJ2-7; D perhaps matches TRBD2 (6 bases). There are 19 residues in the CDR3. Trimming took off 4 bases at V and 3 bases at J, with 29 bases between the two ends. CDR1 SGHRS and CDR2 YFSETQ come from the germline V gene. The DNA for the CDR3 is TGCGCCAGCAGCGCGGGTCCGGGACTCTCGATCGGCGGGGACTACGAGCAGTACTTC. Protein: CASSAGPGLSIGGDYEQYF.

The chain employs TRBV9 and TRBJ1-4; 9 positions agree with TRBD1. CDR1 and CDR2 (germline): SGDLS, YYNGEE. V shed 3 bases and J 4 bases; nucleotides not matched to a gene: 4. CDR3 size: 15 residues. Here the CDR3 DNA reads TGTGCCAGCAGCGCGGAGACAGGGGGTAATGAAAAACTGTTTTTT. This codes for CASSAETGGNEKLFF.

CDR3: CASSLTSGRLTNEKLFF. CDR3 in DNA: TGTGCCAGCAGCTTGACGTCAGGGCGGCTCACTAATGAAAAACTGTTTTTT. The chain recombines TRBV5-6 with TRBJ1-4; maybe TRBD1 (5 bases). The CDR3 spans 17 residues. The ends were cut back, 1 base at V and 2 bases at J, with 15 bases in the middle. Germline assignment: CDR1 SGHDT and CDR2 YYEEEE.

The chain joins TRBV28 to TRBJ2-5; D ambiguous. The CDR3 contains 13 residues. Trimming took 5 bases from V and 5 from J, leaving 12 bases between them. Germline CDR1 MDHEN, CDR2 SYDVKM. This chain's CDR3 is CASSPGGRETQYF. The CDR3 DNA sequence: TGTGCCAGCAGTCCCGGCGGCCGGGAGACCCAGTACTTC.